This passage covers 27 T cell receptor beta chains from one sample sequenced in a study of shared clonotypes between healthy human individuals. This table comes from immunoSEQ multiplex PCR, and its TCRdb copy is limited to in-frame clones, with some not included. Of roughly 2,000,000 clones in the sample, 85% to 95% were seen once. In the naive CD8 group, cells lacked CD45RO and were positively selected for CCR7, so terminally differentiated effector memory CD45RA+ cells were left out. Specimen: naive CD8+ T cells sorted from blood. These receptor sequences come from a man aged 18 to 29 in good health.

The V call is TRBV5-4, the J call TRBJ1-2; perhaps TRBD1 as D (6 bases). The CDR3 length is 14 residues. With 2 bases removed from V and 4 bases from J, the gap between germline ends came to 12 bases. Germline assignment: CDR1 SGHNT and CDR2 YYREEE (reference sequence). This chain's CDR3 is CASSFDGGSYGYTF. Here the CDR3 DNA reads TGTGCCAGCAGCTTCGATGGGGGCAGCTATGGCTACACCTTC.

The V call is TRBV15, the J call TRBJ1-2, with 7 positions matching TRBD1. Germline assignment: CDR1 LNHNV and CDR2 YYDKDF (reference sequence). This CDR3 contains 17 residues. V shed 1 base, J shed 5 bases, and the junction held 13 bases outside the gene matches. CDR3 protein: CATSRAQGDTTEYGYTF. CDR3 in DNA: TGTGCCACCAGCAGAGCTCAGGGGGATACCACGGAATATGGCTACACCTTC.

On this clone itself: Other DNA sequences in the sample encode the same CDR3. The genes are TRBV13 and TRBJ2-7; D is ambiguous. V lost 2 bases and J lost 4, with 9 bases in between. From germline, CDR1 is PRHDT and CDR2 FYEKMQ (reference sequence). This CDR3 is 13 amino acids long. The CDR3 reads CASSLSLSYEQYF. The CDR3 DNA reads as TGTGCCAGCAGCTTAAGCCTAAGTTACGAGCAGTACTTC.

As for this clone: Distinct nucleotide sequences in the sample also encode this CDR3. J is TRBJ1-1 and V is TRBV30; D is possibly TRBD1 (5 bases). Germline V gives CDR1 GTSNPN, CDR2 SVGIG (reference sequence). There are 12 residues in the CDR3. V lost 5 bases and J 5 bases, leaving 12 bases between the germline ends. The CDR3 bases are TGTGCCTGGTCCGCCGAGGGGACTGAAGCTTTCTTT. Translation gives CAWSAEGTEAFF.

The chain is built from TRBV6-1 and TRBJ2-7; D might be TRBD1 (6 bases). The CDR3 extends over 13 amino acids. V lost 7 bases to trimming and J lost 2 bases, with 12 bases between them. Germline CDR1 and CDR2: MNHNS and SASEGT. The CDR3 is CASKGERTYEQYF. The CDR3 DNA is TGTGCCAGCAAGGGGGAGCGAACCTACGAGCAGTACTTC.

V usage is TRBV28 and J usage is TRBJ1-2; D is unclear. The CDR3 is made up of 14 amino acids. Germline assignment: CDR1 MDHEN and CDR2 SYDVKM. Trimming shortened V by 3 bases and J by 3 bases, and 11 bases separated the two germline ends. The CDR3 nucleotides are TGTGCCAGCAGTTTGATGCCCGAGGACTATGGCTACACCTTC. It yields the protein CASSLMPEDYGYTF.

The chain employs TRBV27 and TRBJ2-7; the match to TRBD2 covers 11 bases. V was clipped by 7 bases and J by 6 bases; unmatched bases: 8. CDR3 size: 14 residues. Germline loops: CDR1 MNHEY, CDR2 SMNVEV (reference sequence). The chain's CDR3 is CASKPTSGRVEQYF. The CDR3, as DNA: TGTGCCAGCAAACCTACTAGCGGGAGAGTCGAGCAGTACTTC.

The chain combines TRBV28 with TRBJ2-1; TRBD2 matches at 11 bases. CDR3 length: 15 residues. CDR1 and CDR2 from the germline V gene are MDHEN and SYDVKM. The V gene end was trimmed by 6 bases and the J gene end by 5 bases; junction bases not matched to a gene: 6. This CDR3 is CASRLAGGPNNEQFF. The CDR3 nucleotides are TGTGCCAGCAGATTAGCGGGGGGGCCCAACAATGAGCAGTTCTTC.

The J gene is TRBJ2-2, the V gene TRBV6-6, with 8 bases that match TRBD2. This CDR3 contains 16 residues. Trimming took 6 bases from V and 1 from J; bases not matched to a gene: 7. Per the germline V gene, CDR1 is MNHNY and CDR2 is SVGAGI (reference sequence). Written as DNA, the CDR3 is TGTGCCAGCAGGGCACTAGCGGTAATGAACACCGGGGAGCTGTTTTTT. It is translated as CASRALAVMNTGELFF.

This clone appeared a single time. V is TRBV5-1 and J is TRBJ2-1; TRBD2 aligns across 10 bases. The V gene end was trimmed by 0 bases and the J gene end by 8 bases; junction bases not matched to a gene: 5. The CDR3 is made up of 15 amino acids. CDR1 SGHRS and CDR2 YFSETQ come from the germline V gene. CDR3 coding DNA: TGCGCCAGCAGCTTGGCGCCTAGCGGGAGTTATGAGCAGTTCTTC. Residues: CASSLAPSGSYEQFF.

The chain is built from TRBV10-3 and TRBJ2-3, with TRBD2 identical over 11 bases. Trimming took 2 bases from V and 2 from J; bases not matched to a gene: 9. Germline-derived CDR1 and CDR2 are ENHRY and SYGVKD. The CDR3 runs 18 residues. The CDR3 bases are TGTGCCATCAGTGAGACCTGGCTAGCGGGGGGTCCCACAGATACGCAGTATTTT. Amino acid sequence: CAISETWLAGGPTDTQYF.

As for this clone: This same CDR3 is encoded by further DNA sequences in the sample. This rearrangement joins TRBV19 to TRBJ1-4; D remains ambiguous. This CDR3 comprises 15 residues. Deletions cut 3 bases from V and 0 bases from J, with 8 bases between. Per the germline V gene, CDR1 is LNHDA and CDR2 is SQIVND (reference sequence). The CDR3 sequence is CASSMWSATNEKLFF. CDR3 DNA: TGTGCCAGTAGTATGTGGAGTGCAACTAATGAAAAACTGTTTTTT.

For the CDR3, the DNA is TGTGCCAGCAGTTACGGGACCGAGCAGTTCTTC. Translated, it gives CASSYGTEQFF. The V gene is TRBV6-6, the J gene TRBJ2-1; D is possibly TRBD1 or TRBD2 (5 bases each). The V gene lost 2 bases and the J gene lost 10 bases, with 6 bases spanning the gap. This CDR3 is built from 11 residues. CDR1 MNHNY and CDR2 SVGAGI come from the germline V gene (reference sequence).

The V call is TRBV9, the J call TRBJ2-4; tentatively, D is TRBD2 (6 bases). The V end lost 5 bases, the J end lost 3 bases, and 9 bases lay between the germline ends. Per the germline V gene, CDR1 is SGDLS and CDR2 is YYNGEE. CDR3 size: 13 residues. CDR3 nucleotide sequence: TGTGCCAGCAGGGGGGGTGACAAAAACATTCAGTACTTC. Its translation is CASRGGDKNIQYF.

V and J are TRBV5-4 and TRBJ2-7; no clear D. The CDR3 runs 16 residues. In germline, CDR1 is SGHNT, CDR2 YYREEE (reference sequence). Trimming cost V 0 bases and J 2 bases, with 15 bases left between them. CDR3 sequence (DNA): TGTGCCAGCAGCTTGGGGTCCGGTCCAACCACCTACGAGCAGTACTTC. It specifies CASSLGSGPTTYEQYF.

The chain links TRBV7-2 to TRBJ2-7; 7 bases fit TRBD2. This CDR3 is built from 15 residues. V was pared by 0 bases and J by 3 bases, with 5 bases of the junction left unmatched. CDR1 is SGHTA, CDR2 FQGNSA, per germline. The CDR3 here is CASSLAGGGRYEQYF. The CDR3 bases are TGTGCCAGCAGCTTAGCTGGGGGGGGTCGCTACGAGCAGTACTTC.

The chain employs TRBV9 and TRBJ2-3; D perhaps matches TRBD2 (6 bases). Trimming shortened V by 1 base and J by 6 bases, and 12 bases separated the two germline ends. This CDR3 has 14 residues. Germline CDR1 is SGDLS and CDR2 is YYNGEE. Here the CDR3 reads CASSVMDRGDTQYF. The CDR3 region has the DNA TGTGCCAGCAGCGTAATGGATCGGGGGGATACGCAGTATTTT.

The chain recombines TRBV27 with TRBJ2-1, with D perhaps matching TRBD1 or TRBD2 (6 bases each). The germline CDR1 and CDR2 sequences are MNHEY and SMNVEV (reference sequence). Trimming shortened V by 9 bases and J by 2 bases, and 14 bases separated the two germline ends. The CDR3 spans 14 residues. CDR3 sequence (DNA): TGTGCCAGTAACAGGGAGGCTCCCTACAATGAGCAGTTCTTC. Translation gives CASNREAPYNEQFF.

This chain uses TRBV4-1 with TRBJ2-7; D ambiguous. Germline V CDR1 and CDR2: MGHRA, YSYEKL. The CDR3 loop spans 15 amino acids. Trimming removed 4 bases at V and 6 bases at J, with 19 bases between. CDR3 coding DNA: TGCGCCAGCAGCCTTGTCCCAGATAGTTCTACCGAGCAGTACTTC. This codes for CASSLVPDSSTEQYF.

V gene TRBV19 combines with J gene TRBJ1-1; D unresolved. V was cut by 8 bases and J by 9 bases, with 10 bases left in between. The germline gives CDR1 LNHDA, CDR2 SQIVND (reference sequence). This CDR3 region has 10 residues. The CDR3 bases are TGTGCCAGTCGGGGTTCTAAAGCTTTCTTT. Residues: CASRGSKAFF.

This sequence joins TRBV7-8 and TRBJ1-4; D may be TRBD1 (5 bases). Germline V gene lookup returns CDR1 SGHVS and CDR2 FQNEAQ. The CDR3 sequence is 15 residues long. Trimming left V 5 bases short and J 1 base short, with 11 bases between. The CDR3 bases are TGTGCCAGCAGCCAGGCGGGGGGAACTAATGAAAAACTGTTTTTT. This translates into CASSQAGGTNEKLFF.

The rearrangement uses TRBV5-4 and TRBJ1-2; the match to TRBD1 covers 11 bases. CDR3 size: 17 residues. Germline-derived CDR1 and CDR2 are SGHNT and YYREEE (reference sequence). The J segment lost 0 bases and the V segment lost 4 bases, leaving 8 bases of the junction unmatched. CDR3 residues: CASSGTGGVVANYGYTF. The CDR3 nucleotides are TGTGCCAGCAGCGGGACAGGGGGTGTTGTCGCTAACTATGGCTACACCTTC.

On this clone itself: The same CDR3 is also encoded by other DNA sequences in this sample. The chain uses TRBV19 and TRBJ1-1; D is ambiguous. This CDR3 is 15 amino acids long. Germline assignment: CDR1 LNHDA and CDR2 SQIVND (reference sequence). V lost 1 base to trimming and J lost 0 bases, with 9 bases between them. CDR3 in amino acids: CASSIGEGMNTEAFF. Here the CDR3 DNA reads TGTGCCAGTAGTATAGGAGAGGGAATGAACACTGAAGCTTTCTTT.

This chain links TRBV11-3 with TRBJ2-7; D is perhaps TRBD2 (6 bases). Deletions cut 6 bases from V and 6 bases from J, with 21 bases between. The CDR3 extends over 15 amino acids. Per the germline V gene, CDR1 is SGHNT and CDR2 is YENEEA. DNA of the CDR3: TGTGCCAGCAGTCTAGGCCGCGGGACTGCTCCCGAGCAGTACTTC. This codes for CASSLGRGTAPEQYF.

This clone was seen a few times. The V gene is TRBV4-1, the J gene TRBJ1-2; D is unresolved. Germline-derived CDR1 and CDR2 are MGHRA and YSYEKL. Trimming pared 5 bases from V and 2 bases from J, leaving 15 bases between. The CDR3 loop spans 15 amino acids. This CDR3 is CASSFMETENYGYTF. CDR3 in DNA: TGCGCCAGCAGCTTTATGGAGACTGAAAACTATGGCTACACCTTC.

The chain's CDR3 is CASSPRTGGLLDTQYF. Here the CDR3 DNA reads TGTGCCAGCAGCCCTCGGACAGGGGGCCTTTTAGATACGCAGTATTTT. This chain joins TRBV11-3 and TRBJ2-3; 11 bases align to TRBD1. This CDR3 is 16 amino acids long. The germline V gene has CDR1 SGHNT and CDR2 YENEEA. The J segment lost 5 bases and the V segment lost 5 bases, leaving 9 bases of the junction unmatched.

The chain carries TRBV27 and TRBJ2-7, with TRBD2 matching over 8 bases. CDR1 is MNHEY and CDR2 is SMNVEV in the germline V gene (reference sequence). The CDR3 has 14 residues. J was trimmed by 5 bases and V by 5 bases; bases with no gene match: 8. The CDR3 protein is CASSGGSGNDEQYF. In DNA form, the CDR3 reads TGTGCCAGCAGTGGGGGTAGCGGGAACGACGAGCAGTACTTC.